Listed here are 14 T cell receptor beta chains from one sample, sequenced in a study of CD8 T cells in ankylosing spondylitis. One entry per CDR3 protein, called by TCRdb with MiXCR from the 5' RACE reads. The sample lists more than 60,000 distinct CDR3 sequences; 6.2% were seen once. Sequencing was done on a sample of synovial fluid, either unsorted or a sorted T cell fraction (not recorded which). The receptors originated from a male donor with ankylosing spondylitis.

This clonotype showed up many times. V is TRBV11-2 and J is TRBJ2-2; D may be TRBD2 (5 bases). V was shortened by 8 bases and J by 0 bases, with 13 bases between the two germline ends. CDR3 size: 15 residues. Germline V gives CDR1 SGHAT, CDR2 FQNNGV. CDR3 DNA sequence: TGTGCCAGCCACCTCGGGAACGCGAACACCGGGGAGCTGTTTTTT. The encoded protein is CASHLGNANTGELFF.

This clonotype was detected many times. The V and J genes are TRBV2 and TRBJ2-1; TRBD2 matches at 10 bases. The V gene's germline CDR1 is SNHLY and CDR2 FYNNEI. CDR3 length: 14 residues. The junction had 11 bases not matched to a gene; V was cut back by 10 bases and J by 8 bases. Here the CDR3 DNA reads TGTGCCACTAGCGGGAGCGGGGTATGGGATGAGCAGTTCTTC. Amino acids: CATSGSGVWDEQFF.

This clonotype showed up many times. The chain combines TRBV6-1 with TRBJ1-5, with D perhaps TRBD1 (6 bases). V was pared by 6 bases and J by 7 bases, with 13 bases between. There are 13 residues in the CDR3. CDR1 is MNHNS and CDR2 is SASEGT in the germline V gene. CDR3 nucleotide sequence: TGTGCCAGCAGAGCCCTACAGGGACAGCCCCAGCATTTT. This translates into CASRALQGQPQHF.

This clonotype appeared many times. The chain carries TRBV5-1 and TRBJ2-2, with 7 bases aligning to TRBD1. Germline-derived CDR1 and CDR2 are SGHRS and YFSETQ. The length of the CDR3 is 16 residues. V lost 0 bases, J lost 8 bases, and 10 bases stayed unmatched. The CDR3 reads CASSLVVGGKTGELFF. DNA of the CDR3: TGCGCCAGCAGCTTGGTCGTAGGGGGCAAGACGGGGGAGCTGTTTTTT. The full variable domain, completed using reference TRBV5-1 and TRBJ2-2, is KAGVTQTPRYLIKTRGQQVTLSCSPISGHRSVSWYQQTPGQGLQFLFEYFSETQRNKGNFPGRFSGRQFSNSRSEMNVSTLELGDSALYLCASSLVVGGKTGELFFGEGSRLTVL.

The chain uses TRBV6-1 and TRBJ2-1, with 7 bases that match TRBD2. CDR3 length: 15 residues. The J segment lost 7 bases and the V segment lost 7 bases, leaving 13 bases of the junction unmatched. Germline-derived CDR1 and CDR2 are MNHNS and SASEGT. CDR3 nucleotides: TGTGCCAGCAACCGGGGAGGGCGTTTAATGAATGAGCAGTTCTTC. Amino acids: CASNRGGRLMNEQFF.

In its sample, this clonotype was seen many times. The V and J genes are TRBV27 and TRBJ2-1; 10 bases align to TRBD2. V gave up 7 bases and J gave up 0 bases; unmatched junction bases: 9. The CDR3 contains 17 residues. Germline CDR1 MNHEY, CDR2 SMNVEV (reference sequence). In DNA, the CDR3 is TGTGCCAGCACGAGTAGCGGGAGGCCTAGCTCCTACAATGAGCAGTTCTTC. Its protein product is CASTSSGRPSSYNEQFF.

The sample holds a few counts of this clonotype. This chain joins TRBV19 and TRBJ2-3; TRBD1 aligns across 8 bases. Per germline, CDR1 LNHDA and CDR2 SQIVND (reference sequence). The CDR3 has 15 residues. After removal of 6 bases from V and 4 bases from J, the junction contained 9 bases not matched to a gene. The CDR3 here is CASRVSGGRADTQYF. Written as DNA, the CDR3 is TGTGCCAGTAGGGTATCAGGGGGCAGGGCAGATACGCAGTATTTT. The full variable domain, its missing parts supplied by reference TRBV19 and TRBJ2-3, is DGGITQSPKYLFRKEGQNVTLSCEQNLNHDAMYWYRQDPGQGLRLIYYSQIVNDFQKGDIAEGYSVSREKKESFPLTVTSAQKNPTAFYLCASRVSGGRADTQYFGPGTRLTVL.

The table lists this clonotype with a few counts. This chain joins TRBV2 and TRBJ2-1; D uncertain. V was clipped by 8 bases and J by 0 bases, with 14 bases between them. Germline CDR1 reads SNHLY; CDR2 reads FYNNEI. The CDR3 is made up of 15 amino acids. CDR3 region: CASCPPPGSYNEQFF. The DNA of the CDR3 is TGTGCCAGCTGTCCCCCCCCAGGCTCCTACAATGAGCAGTTCTTC.

This clonotype has ten or more counts. The chain carries TRBV5-1 and TRBJ1-3; D is undetermined. The CDR3 has 14 residues. The germline V gene has CDR1 SGHRS and CDR2 YFSETQ. Trimming left V 5 bases short and J 0 bases short, with 9 bases between. CDR3 loop: CASRGGSSGNTIYF. CDR3 sequence (DNA): TGCGCCAGCAGGGGAGGGAGCTCTGGAAACACCATATATTTT.

This clonotype was counted many times. J is TRBJ2-7 and V is TRBV3-1; 7 positions agree with TRBD2. Looked up from germline, CDR1 is LGHDT and CDR2 is YNNKEL (reference sequence). The CDR3 totals 13 residues. V lost 4 bases to trimming and J lost 7 bases; unmatched junction nucleotides: 7. This CDR3 is CASSPRGAGEQYF. CDR3 coding DNA: TGTGCCAGCAGCCCGCGGGGAGCGGGGGAGCAGTACTTC.

This clonotype was seen many times. The chain recombines TRBV5-6 with TRBJ2-1; D might be TRBD2 (6 bases). Germline CDR1 SGHDT, CDR2 YYEEEE. The CDR3 sequence is 16 residues long. The V and J ends lost 2 bases and 6 bases respectively, with 18 bases between them. DNA for the CDR3: TGTGCCAGCAGCTTTTCGTGGGAGGATGGGATCAATGAGCAGTTCTTC. Translating gives CASSFSWEDGINEQFF.

This clonotype was detected ten times or more. The chain recombines TRBV4-3 with TRBJ1-1; D perhaps matches TRBD1 (6 bases). The V end was cut by 4 bases, the J end by 4 bases, with 13 bases between. This CDR3 contains 14 residues. Germline V gene lookup returns CDR1 LGHNA and CDR2 YSLEER. For the CDR3, the DNA is TGCGCCAGCAGCCCGACAGGAATCTCCACTGAAGCTTTCTTT. This translates into CASSPTGISTEAFF.

This clonotype ranks as medium-sized (0.01 to 0.1%). CDR3 DNA sequence: TGTGCCAGCAGCTCTAGCGGGAGGGAATCCTACGAGCAGTACTTC. It specifies CASSSSGRESYEQYF. This chain connects TRBV7-8 to TRBJ2-7; 12 bases line up with TRBD2. This CDR3 is built from 15 residues. V was clipped by 4 bases and J by 1 base; unmatched bases: 2. Germline-derived CDR1 and CDR2 are SGHVS and FQNEAQ.

This clonotype has ten or more counts. The V call is TRBV18, the J call TRBJ1-1, with no clear D. Germline V gene data show CDR1 as KGHSH and CDR2 as LQKENI. The CDR3 is 12 residues long. V was pared by 6 bases and J by 4 bases, with 9 bases between. The DNA of the CDR3 is TGTGCCAGCTCTCGGGAGGGCACTGAAGCTTTCTTT. The encoded protein is CASSREGTEAFF.